The 11 T cell receptor beta chains in this list originate from one sample, sequenced in a study of shared clonotypes between healthy human individuals. The assay was immunoSEQ multiplex PCR, and TCRdb's table has in-frame clones only and misses some. The repertoire holds roughly 650,000 clones, with 95% to 98% as singletons. Sequences were obtained from naive CD4+ T cells sorted from blood. Documented subset: CD45RA+ positively selected. These receptors were obtained from a woman in her thirties in good health.

The chain couples TRBV18 to TRBJ1-1; the match to TRBD1 covers 8 bases. This CDR3 comprises 15 residues. Germline-derived CDR1 and CDR2 are KGHSH and LQKENI. J lost 0 bases, V lost 3 bases, and 3 bases had no gene match. The CDR3 region has the DNA TGTGCCAGCTCACCTGGACAGGGCGTGAACACTGAAGCTTTCTTT. As protein: CASSPGQGVNTEAFF.

The CDR3 coding sequence is TGTGCCAGCACCCCCTACCGCAGCGGGAGGGCCGACACCGGGGAGCTGTTTTTT. It is translated as CASTPYRSGRADTGELFF. The genes are TRBV28 and TRBJ2-2, with 10 bases matching TRBD2. V dropped 7 bases and J dropped 3; count of bases not matched to a gene: 14. Germline values: CDR1 MDHEN, CDR2 SYDVKM. The CDR3 extends over 18 amino acids.

Comments on this clone: Additional DNA sequences in this sample encode the identical CDR3. V usage is TRBV5-1 and J usage is TRBJ1-5; D gene uncertain. The CDR3 consists of 14 residues. V was clipped by 0 bases and J by 4 bases, with 8 bases between them. CDR1 is SGHRS and CDR2 is YFSETQ in the germline V gene. DNA for the CDR3: TGCGCCAGCAGCTTGGAGTCAGGTAATCAGCCCCAGCATTTT. Translation gives CASSLESGNQPQHF. Complete variable domain (other parts from reference TRBV5-1 and TRBJ1-5): KAGVTQTPRYLIKTRGQQVTLSCSPISGHRSVSWYQQTPGQGLQFLFEYFSETQRNKGNFPGRFSGRQFSNSRSEMNVSTLELGDSALYLCASSLESGNQPQHFGDGTRLSIL.

The chain employs TRBV19 and TRBJ2-1, with D possibly matching TRBD1 (6 bases). The CDR3 has 14 residues. Germline V gene lookup returns CDR1 LNHDA and CDR2 SQIVND (reference sequence). Trimming left V 4 bases short and J 8 bases short, with 15 bases between. CDR3 nucleotides: TGTGCCAGTAGTAATCGTGGGGGCCACGATGAGCAGTTCTTC. Its protein product is CASSNRGGHDEQFF.

The V and J genes are TRBV7-2 and TRBJ1-5; tentatively, D is TRBD1 (6 bases). Trimming took 0 bases from V and 3 from J, leaving 12 bases between them. The CDR3 spans 16 residues. CDR1 and CDR2 from the germline V gene are SGHTA and FQGNSA. The CDR3 sequence is CASSLAPGTLNQPQHF. The CDR3 DNA is TGTGCCAGCAGCTTAGCGCCCGGGACACTCAATCAGCCCCAGCATTTT.

The chain uses TRBV28 and TRBJ1-2; unclear D gene. The V gene's germline CDR1 is MDHEN and CDR2 SYDVKM. This CDR3 region has 16 residues. V was clipped by 2 bases and J by 2 bases, with 15 bases between them. CDR3 sequence (DNA): TGTGCCAGCAGTTTAAGTTATAAGGGCGCCAACTATGGCTACACCTTC. It encodes CASSLSYKGANYGYTF.

The chain joins TRBV28 to TRBJ1-5; 8 bases line up with TRBD1. This CDR3 comprises 14 residues. The V and J ends lost 5 bases and 2 bases, in that order; junction bases with no gene match: 2. Germline loops: CDR1 MDHEN, CDR2 SYDVKM. The CDR3 sequence is CASSMTGGNQPQHF. CDR3 in DNA: TGTGCCAGCAGTATGACAGGGGGCAATCAGCCCCAGCATTTT.

The rearrangement joins TRBV28 to TRBJ2-5; D is unresolved. V dropped 3 bases and J dropped 2 bases, with 19 bases sitting between them. CDR1 and CDR2 (germline): MDHEN, SYDVKM. This CDR3 comprises 17 residues. CDR3 DNA sequence: TGTGCCAGCAGTTTCGTGAGGCAAGACGTTTCACAAGAGACCCAGTACTTC. Amino acid sequence: CASSFVRQDVSQETQYF.

This clone appeared a single time. This chain joins TRBV7-9 and TRBJ1-1; D is possibly TRBD1 (5 bases). This CDR3 has 14 residues. V lost 4 bases, J lost 1 base, and 10 bases lay in between. Germline assignment: CDR1 SEHNR and CDR2 FQNEAQ (reference sequence). CDR3 loop: CASSSRTGNTEAFF. For the CDR3, the DNA is TGTGCCAGCAGCTCAAGAACAGGGAACACTGAAGCTTTCTTT.

This clone was detected once. The rearrangement uses TRBV28 and TRBJ2-5; a possible D gene is TRBD2 (6 bases). V dropped 3 bases and J dropped 5 bases, with 13 bases sitting between them. This CDR3 spans 14 amino acids. Per the germline V gene, CDR1 is MDHEN and CDR2 is SYDVKM. Written as DNA, the CDR3 is TGTGCCAGCAGTTTCGCGGGGACCTGGGAGACCCAGTACTTC. It specifies CASSFAGTWETQYF.

The rearrangement uses TRBV4-1 and TRBJ2-3; 11 positions match TRBD2. The V and J ends lost 3 bases and 1 base, in that order; junction bases with no gene match: 3. This CDR3 is 16 amino acids long. The germline CDR1 and CDR2 sequences are MGHRA and YSYEKL. CDR3 DNA: TGCGCCAGCAGCCAGGCACTAGCGGGGGGCACAGATACGCAGTATTTT. Protein sequence: CASSQALAGGTDTQYF.